The present entry profiles one T cell receptor beta chain with its context. Its antigen is not known. V lost 4 bases, J lost 3 bases, and 5 bases stayed unmatched. The CDR3 has 15 amino acids. Germline V gene data show CDR1 as LNHDA and CDR2 as SQIVND (reference sequence). The repertoire was sequenced with immunoSEQ multiplex PCR; TCRdb's copy has only in-frame clones and lacks some. Of about 5,600 clones in the sample, 90% were seen once. The record originates from a study of Tregs in tolerant kidney transplant recipients. This rearrangement joins TRBV19 to TRBJ2-3; 9 positions agree with TRBD2. The sample here was Tregs from blood cultured with allogeneic cells, taken before the transplant. The source is a human patient who received a combined kidney and bone marrow transplant. The CDR3 nucleotides read TGTGCCAGTAGTAGCGGGAGGGCTGGTACAGATACGCAGTATTTT. It encodes CASSSGRAGTDTQYF.